The 23 T cell receptor beta chains in this list originate from one sample, sequenced in a study of T cell responses to AZD1222 COVID-19 vaccine. Using immunoSEQ multiplex PCR, the repertoire was profiled, and TCRdb retains in-frame clones only, with some absent. This sample carries 100,000 to 150,000 clones, around 85% of them seen once, and the ten largest clones take roughly 4%. The source material was peripheral blood, sampled 28 days after the second AZD1222 dose. These receptors all stem from an adult who received the AZD1222 COVID-19 vaccine.

The CDR3 DNA reads as TGCAGCGCTCGGGGAATGGACTTGATTAACTATGGCTACACCTTC. Residues: CSARGMDLINYGYTF. The genes are TRBV29-1 and TRBJ1-2; D uncertain. Trimming pared 7 bases from V and 1 base from J, leaving 19 bases between. Germline lookup yields CDR1 SQVTM and CDR2 ANQGSEA. The CDR3 has 15 residues.

This clone was detected only once. V gene TRBV3-1 (or the pseudogene TRBV3-2) combines with J gene TRBJ1-2, with D unresolved. Germline V gives CDR1 LGHDT, CDR2 YNNKEL (reference sequence). The CDR3 sequence is 15 residues long. The V gene lost 1 base and the J gene lost 0 bases, with 9 bases spanning the gap. Written as DNA, the CDR3 is TGTGCCAGCAGCCAAGGCAAAGTAGCTAACTATGGCTACACCTTC. The encoded protein is CASSQGKVANYGYTF.

The chain couples TRBV5-1 to TRBJ1-4; D gene uncertain. The CDR3 consists of 14 residues. The germline V and J ends were trimmed by 1 base and 7 bases, with 11 bases remaining between them. CDR1 SGHRS and CDR2 YFSETQ come from the germline V gene. The CDR3 sequence: CASSLSDRSEKLFF. The CDR3, as DNA: TGCGCCAGCAGCTTGAGCGATAGGAGTGAAAAACTGTTTTTT.

The chain employs TRBV19 and TRBJ2-7; 12 nucleotides match TRBD1. This CDR3 spans 14 amino acids. Germline V gene sequence: CDR1 LNHDA, CDR2 SQIVND (reference sequence). After removal of 6 bases from V and 7 bases from J, the junction contained 7 bases not matched to a gene. The CDR3 nucleotides read TGTGCCAGTAGCGGGACAGGGGGCATTTGGGAGCAGTACTTC. Protein sequence: CASSGTGGIWEQYF.

The chain joins TRBV3-1 (or the pseudogene TRBV3-2) to TRBJ2-7, with D possibly matching TRBD2 (5 bases). V was shortened by 1 base and J by 2 bases, with 6 bases between the two germline ends. CDR3 length: 13 residues. Germline values: CDR1 LGHDT, CDR2 YNNKEL (reference sequence). CDR3 sequence reads: CASSQGGPYEQYF. Here the CDR3 DNA reads TGTGCCAGCAGCCAAGGAGGGCCCTACGAGCAGTACTTC.

The chain has TRBV7-8 and TRBJ2-1; 10 bases agree with TRBD2. Germline CDR1 and CDR2: SGHVS and FQNEAQ. With 5 bases clipped from V and 5 bases from J, the junction kept 15 bases outside the gene matches. This CDR3 has 18 residues. This CDR3 reads CASSAPPLSGGANNEQFF. The CDR3 bases are TGTGCCAGCAGCGCCCCCCCCCTAAGCGGGGGGGCTAACAATGAGCAGTTCTTC.

The J gene is TRBJ2-5, the V gene TRBV25-1; TRBD1 agrees at 7 bases. V trimming: 6 bases; J trimming: 4 bases; junction bases outside the gene matches: 5. The CDR3 is 13 residues long. Looked up from germline, CDR1 is MGHDK and CDR2 is SYGVNS. The DNA of the CDR3 is TGTGCCAGCAGGAACAGGGGTAGAGAGACCCAGTACTTC. Its protein is CASRNRGRETQYF. Filled out from reference TRBV25-1 and TRBJ2-5, the complete variable domain reads EADIYQTPRYLVIGTGKKITLECSQTMGHDKMYWYQQDPGMELHLIHYSYGVNSTEKGDLSSESTVSRIRTEHFPLTLESARPSHTSQYLCASRNRGRETQYFGPGTRLLVL.

The chain is built from TRBV3-1 (or the pseudogene TRBV3-2) and TRBJ1-2; 8 positions agree with TRBD1. Germline CDR1 is LGHDT and CDR2 is YNNKEL (reference sequence). V lost 8 bases to trimming and J lost 3 bases; unmatched junction nucleotides: 5. This CDR3 comprises 13 residues. The CDR3: CASGAGGDYGYTF. CDR3 sequence (DNA): TGTGCCAGCGGGGCAGGGGGCGACTATGGCTACACCTTC.

The chain carries TRBV3-1 (or the pseudogene TRBV3-2) and TRBJ1-3, with D perhaps TRBD1 (5 bases). The CDR3 totals 16 residues. CDR1 and CDR2 from the germline V gene are LGHDT and YNNKEL (reference sequence). With 5 bases removed from V and 2 bases from J, the gap between germline ends came to 16 bases. For the CDR3, the DNA is TGTGCCAGCAGCTTTGGAGGGGACCGAGCTGGAAACACCATATATTTT. Translation gives CASSFGGDRAGNTIYF.

V and J are TRBV4-1 and TRBJ2-7, with 8 bases identical to TRBD1. Looked up from germline, CDR1 is MGHRA and CDR2 is YSYEKL. The CDR3 spans 14 residues. Unmatched junction bases numbered 6, after V lost 5 bases and J lost 3 bases. The CDR3 spells CASSTDRGFYEQYF. The CDR3 bases are TGCGCCAGCAGCACAGACAGGGGCTTCTACGAGCAGTACTTC.

This chain links TRBV18 with TRBJ2-1; TRBD2 is a possible D gene (7 bases). V lost 1 base to trimming and J lost 4 bases, with 11 bases between them. Germline V gene data show CDR1 as KGHSH and CDR2 as LQKENI. The CDR3 has 15 residues. CDR3 DNA sequence: TGTGCCAGCTCACCACGCGGGGGCCCATACAATGAGCAGTTCTTC. Translated, it gives CASSPRGGPYNEQFF. Variable domain in full (rest from reference TRBV18 and TRBJ2-1): NAGVMQNPRHLVRRRGQEARLRCSPMKGHSHVYWYRQLPEEGLKFMVYLQKENIIDESGMPKERFSAEFPKEGPSILRIQQVVRGDSAAYFCASSPRGGPYNEQFFGPGTRLTVL.

This sequence joins TRBV6-5 and TRBJ1-2; tentatively, D is TRBD1 (5 bases). The CDR3 runs to 13 residues. The germline V gene encodes CDR1 MNHEY and CDR2 SVGAGI. Trimming pared 4 bases from V and 0 bases from J, leaving 6 bases between. CDR3 protein: CASSSTANYGYTF. DNA for the CDR3: TGTGCCAGCAGTTCGACAGCTAACTATGGCTACACCTTC.

This sequence joins TRBV18 and TRBJ2-7, with 7 positions matching TRBD1. After removal of 2 bases from V and 9 bases from J, the junction contained 7 bases not matched to a gene. Germline V gene data show CDR1 as KGHSH and CDR2 as LQKENI. CDR3 length: 13 amino acids. In DNA, the CDR3 is TGTGCCAGCTCACCAGAGGGACAGTCGGGGCAGTACTTC. Translated: CASSPEGQSGQYF.

V gene TRBV5-8 combines with J gene TRBJ2-7; TRBD1 matches 9 bases. The CDR3 loop spans 15 amino acids. V lost 0 bases to trimming and J lost 6 bases; unmatched junction nucleotides: 7. Germline lookup yields CDR1 SGHTS and CDR2 YDEGEE. CDR3 bases: TGTGCCAGCAGCTTGGGGGGACAGGGAAAGGTCGAGCAGTACTTC. Its protein is CASSLGGQGKVEQYF.

The genes are TRBV6-1 and TRBJ2-6; D remains unclear. This CDR3 region has 16 residues. Germline CDR1 and CDR2: MNHNS and SASEGT. Trimming removed 4 bases at V and 0 bases at J, with 10 bases between. CDR3 protein: CASSGPISSGANVLTF. The CDR3 DNA follows: TGTGCCAGCAGTGGCCCTATTAGCTCTGGGGCCAACGTCCTGACTTTC.

The chain is built from TRBV4-2 and TRBJ1-1; D remains ambiguous. The CDR3 covers 16 residues. Per germline, CDR1 LGHNA and CDR2 YNFKEQ. V was trimmed by 6 bases and J by 2 bases, leaving 19 bases between them. The CDR3 DNA sequence: TGTGCCAGCAGTCCAGAGGTGGGCAGGCGAAACACTGAAGCTTTCTTT. This translates into CASSPEVGRRNTEAFF.

The V call is TRBV5-4, the J call TRBJ2-7; 9 bases match TRBD1. The CDR3 has 15 residues. The germline CDR1 and CDR2 sequences are SGHNT and YYREEE (reference sequence). V trimming: 4 bases; J trimming: 1 base; junction bases outside the gene matches: 6. For the CDR3, the DNA is TGTGCCAGCAGCCCCTTACAGGGGGCTTCCTACGAGCAGTACTTC. Translating it yields CASSPLQGASYEQYF. The full variable domain, in which reference TRBV5-4 and TRBJ2-7 provide the parts outside the CDR3, is ETGVTQSPTHLIKTRGQQVTLRCSSQSGHNTVSWYQQALGQGPQFIFQYYREEENGRGNFPPRFSGLQFPNYSSELNVNALELDDSALYLCASSPLQGASYEQYFGPGTRLTVT.

The CDR3 DNA is TGTGCCAGCAGGGCTATGGGGAACACTGAAGCTTTCTTT. Its translation is CASRAMGNTEAFF. The chain uses TRBV27 and TRBJ1-1; the D is unclear. CDR3 length: 13 residues. V lost 6 bases, J lost 1 base, and 9 bases lay in between. The germline CDR1 and CDR2 sequences are MNHEY and SMNVEV (reference sequence).

The chain couples TRBV3-1 (or the pseudogene TRBV3-2) to TRBJ2-3; D call uncertain. Germline V gives CDR1 LGHDT, CDR2 YNNKEL (reference sequence). This CDR3 is 13 amino acids long. The V and J ends lost 7 bases and 1 base respectively, with 9 bases between them. The CDR3 reads CASTPRGTDTQYF. CDR3 coding DNA: TGTGCCAGCACACCCCGGGGCACAGATACGCAGTATTTT.

The chain's CDR3 is CASSQEARGNQPQHF. The CDR3 DNA sequence: TGTGCCAGCAGCCAAGAGGCCAGGGGCAATCAGCCCCAGCATTTT. The V call is TRBV3-1 (or the pseudogene TRBV3-2), the J call TRBJ1-5; possible D gene TRBD1, 5 bases. The CDR3 runs 15 residues. Germline-derived CDR1 and CDR2 are LGHDT and YNNKEL (reference sequence). Trimming took 0 bases from V and 2 from J, leaving 8 bases between them.

This chain uses TRBV7-2 with TRBJ1-2, with D perhaps matching TRBD1 (5 bases). The V gene's germline CDR1 is SGHTA and CDR2 FQGNSA. This CDR3 is 12 amino acids long. V lost 3 bases and J lost 8, with 10 bases in between. The CDR3 sequence is CASSFQGRGYTF. The CDR3 bases are TGTGCCAGCAGCTTCCAGGGACGAGGCTACACCTTC. The whole variable domain, filled in from reference TRBV7-2 and TRBJ1-2, reads GAGVSQSPSNKVTEKGKDVELRCDPISGHTALYWYRQSLGQGLEFLIYFQGNSAPDKSGLPSDRFSAERTGGSVSTLTIQRTQQEDSAVYLCASSFQGRGYTFGSGTRLTVV.

The V gene is TRBV7-2, the J gene TRBJ2-7; TRBD1 matches 7 bases. With 5 bases clipped from V and 2 bases from J, the junction kept 9 bases outside the gene matches. The CDR3 consists of 15 residues. The germline V gene has CDR1 SGHTA and CDR2 FQGNSA. In DNA, the CDR3 is TGTGCCAGCAGCCCCAACAGGGGATCAACCTACGAGCAGTACTTC. Its protein is CASSPNRGSTYEQYF.

This sequence joins TRBV7-9 and TRBJ2-2; D might be TRBD2 (7 bases). The CDR3 consists of 15 residues. The V gene's germline CDR1 is SEHNR and CDR2 FQNEAQ (reference sequence). V was clipped by 1 base and J by 4 bases, with 10 bases between them. The CDR3 is CASSLGGGLTGELFF. CDR3 nucleotide sequence: TGTGCCAGCAGCTTAGGCGGGGGCCTCACCGGGGAGCTGTTTTTT.